Presented here are 14 T cell receptor beta chains from one specimen sequenced in a study of T cell changes during pregnancy in multiple sclerosis. The repertoire was sequenced with immunoSEQ multiplex PCR; TCRdb's copy has only in-frame clones and lacks some. The sample has more than 80,000 clones, under 95% seen once. Sequenced here: peripheral blood, sampled after pregnancy. The receptors derive from a female donor with multiple sclerosis, enrolled in a pregnancy study.

The J gene is TRBJ2-2, the V gene TRBV2, with unresolved D. V dropped 7 bases and J dropped 5 bases, with 17 bases sitting between them. The CDR3 contains 15 residues. Germline assignment: CDR1 SNHLY and CDR2 FYNNEI. CDR3 sequence: CASKPHHSSTGELFF. In nucleotides, the CDR3 is TGTGCCAGCAAGCCGCACCATAGCTCTACCGGGGAGCTGTTTTTT.

The chain links TRBV29-1 to TRBJ2-7; the D gene is possibly TRBD1 (5 bases). Germline CDR1 reads SQVTM; CDR2 reads ANQGSEA. V shed 4 bases and J shed 1 base, with 5 bases lying between them. This CDR3 has 11 residues. The CDR3, as DNA: TGCAGCGTTGGACAGTCCTACGAGCAGTACTTC. Its translation: CSVGQSYEQYF.

This rearrangement joins TRBV7-8 to TRBJ1-5, with a weak D call TRBD1 (5 bases). Per the germline V gene, CDR1 is SGHVS and CDR2 is FQNEAQ. The V end was cut by 1 base, the J end by 0 bases, with 19 bases between. The CDR3 extends over 19 amino acids. DNA of the CDR3: TGTGCCAGCAGCTTAGTAGGGGTTTCCCCCCCTTATAGCAATCAGCCCCAGCATTTT. Its protein product is CASSLVGVSPPYSNQPQHF.

The chain couples TRBV29-1 to TRBJ2-3; D possibly corresponds to TRBD2 (5 bases). The length of the CDR3 is 14 residues. V was clipped by 4 bases and J by 0 bases, with 11 bases between them. The germline CDR1 and CDR2 sequences are SQVTM and ANQGSEA. The CDR3, as DNA: TGCAGCGTTGCTTCGGGGAGAAGCACAGATACGCAGTATTTT. This sequence encodes CSVASGRSTDTQYF.

V and J are TRBV28 and TRBJ1-1; 8 nucleotides align to TRBD1. V dropped 10 bases and J dropped 5; count of bases not matched to a gene: 9. CDR3 size: 13 residues. Germline lookup yields CDR1 MDHEN and CDR2 SYDVKM. The CDR3 spells CATSGQGETEAFF. The CDR3 nucleotides read TGTGCCACCAGCGGACAGGGTGAGACTGAAGCTTTCTTT.

The rearrangement uses TRBV25-1 and TRBJ2-5, with TRBD2 matching 8 bases. Germline-derived CDR1 and CDR2 are MGHDK and SYGVNS. There are 15 residues in the CDR3. V shed 3 bases, J shed 4 bases, and the junction held 7 bases outside the gene matches. The DNA of the CDR3 is TGTGCCAGCAGTGATGTGGACGGGAGGGGAGAGACCCAGTACTTC. It codes for CASSDVDGRGETQYF.

The rearrangement uses TRBV9 and TRBJ2-2; 11 bases map to TRBD2. Losses at the gene ends were 3 bases for V and 2 bases for J; bases not matched to a gene: 12. CDR3 length equals 19 residues. CDR1 is SGDLS and CDR2 is YYNGEE in the germline V gene. This CDR3 reads CASSGSGLAGNTNTGELFF. CDR3 DNA: TGTGCCAGCAGCGGCTCCGGACTAGCGGGTAACACTAACACCGGGGAGCTGTTTTTT.

In the case of this clone: Other DNA sequences in this sample translate to the same CDR3. V gene TRBV19 combines with J gene TRBJ1-2; tentatively, D is TRBD1 (5 bases). Trimming took 3 bases from V and 5 from J, leaving 10 bases between them. Per germline, CDR1 LNHDA and CDR2 SQIVND (reference sequence). CDR3 length: 13 amino acids. CDR3 residues: CASSMGQGYGYTF. The CDR3 region has the DNA TGTGCCAGTAGTATGGGCCAGGGTTATGGCTACACCTTC.

This rearrangement joins TRBV4-1 to TRBJ2-7, with TRBD2 matching over 12 bases. CDR3 length equals 16 residues. The ends lost 2 bases at V and 3 bases at J; junction bases unmatched: 5. CDR1 is MGHRA, CDR2 YSYEKL, per germline. The CDR3: CASSQWTSGANYEQYF. DNA of the CDR3: TGCGCCAGCAGCCAATGGACTAGCGGGGCAAACTACGAGCAGTACTTC.

The sample holds one count of this clone. The V gene is TRBV5-1, the J gene TRBJ2-3, with TRBD2 as a possible D gene (6 bases). V gave up 2 bases and J gave up 2 bases, with 15 bases separating them. CDR1 is SGHRS, CDR2 YFSETQ, per germline. The CDR3 spans 16 residues. The CDR3 spells CASSFMTREDTDTQYF. CDR3 in DNA: TGCGCCAGCAGCTTTATGACTAGAGAGGACACAGATACGCAGTATTTT.

The V gene is TRBV30, the J gene TRBJ1-5; no definite D call. The CDR3 contains 13 residues. Germline CDR1 GTSNPN, CDR2 SVGIG (reference sequence). V was cut by 2 bases and J by 4 bases, with 9 bases left in between. The CDR3 loop is CAWSPQPNQPQHF. In DNA form, the CDR3 reads TGTGCCTGGAGTCCACAGCCGAATCAGCCCCAGCATTTT.

The rearrangement uses TRBV18 and TRBJ2-2; 9 nucleotides align to TRBD1. The trim removed 3 bases at V and 3 bases at J, leaving 11 bases unmatched. The CDR3 consists of 18 residues. Germline CDR1 and CDR2: KGHSH and LQKENI. The CDR3 DNA reads as TGTGCCAGCTCACCGAGGACAGGGGCCGGATTGGACACCGGGGAGCTGTTTTTT. Encoded protein: CASSPRTGAGLDTGELFF.

This chain connects TRBV5-4 to TRBJ1-2, with 10 bases fitting TRBD1. CDR1 and CDR2 (germline): SGHNT, YYREEE (reference sequence). This CDR3 contains 13 residues. Germline trimming cut 2 bases from V and 8 bases from J; bases unmatched to any gene: 3. The CDR3 spells CASSFGTGAGYTF. In DNA, the CDR3 is TGTGCCAGCAGCTTCGGGACAGGGGCGGGCTACACCTTC.

The chain employs TRBV6-7 and TRBJ2-7; 7 bases are shared with TRBD1. TRBV6-7 is noted as an ORF with a role that remains uncertain. The CDR3 runs to 15 residues. J gave up 5 bases and V 1 base, and 8 bases lay outside the gene matches. CDR3 amino acids: CASSYYTGVSDEQYF. CDR3 sequence (DNA): TGTGCCAGCAGTTACTACACAGGGGTTTCGGACGAGCAGTACTTC.